The source of this T cell receptor (beta chain) is a study of OX40 agonist ivuxolimab in advanced cancers. About the full investigation: Ivuxolimab was a fully human IgG2 agonistic monoclonal antibody targeting the costimulatory receptor OX40 (CD134). Intravenous ivuxolimab was administered to patients every 2 weeks at six dose levels: 0.01, 0.1, 0.3, 1.5, 3 and 10 mg/kg. Of the approximately 50 dose-escalation patients, hepatocellular carcinoma was present in roughly 19, melanoma in approximately 15, renal cell carcinoma in 9 and head and neck cancer in 9. A male proportion of 82.7% and a mean age of approximately 58 years, ranging from 23 to 79, were recorded for the dose-escalation cohort. Patients were allowed to have had prior anti-PD-1, anti-PD-L1 or anti-CTLA-4 therapy, and around 37% of the dose-escalation patients had previously received checkpoint inhibitors. Partial responses were achieved by three dose-escalation patients, of whom one had hepatocellular carcinoma and two had cutaneous melanoma. Peripheral TCRbeta sequencing was intended to test whether TCR sequence diversity was altered and clonal T-cell expansion was caused by ivuxolimab. The paper describes the monotherapy dose-escalation part (N = 52 patients) of the phase I trial of ivuxolimab.

To sequence the TCRbeta CDR3 region, genomic DNA was isolated from the sorted cells. The immunoSEQ Assay was used to sequence the TCRbeta CDR3 regions. The clones in this table, taken by TCRdb from immuneACCESS, are in-frame only. Not every clone is retained; where verified, under half of the shortfall comes from an unresolved V gene, and the cause of the rest is unknown. Here the sample has about 83,000 clones; roughly 93% occur a single time. Around 0.71% of the sample goes to the ten largest clones. The paper as a whole reports these results and caveats: Which antigens the clonally expanded peripheral T cells were specific for was not determined. After ivuxolimab, CD8+ T cells had more expanded clones than CD4+ T cells on average. Low levels of normalized T-cell clonal expansion were also seen in some patients who did not respond. In the 0.1-3.0 mg/kg groups, partial responders were among the patients with the lowest normalized peripheral clonal expansion, particularly in CD8+ T cells. At doses of 0.1 to 3.0 mg/kg, clonal expansion of both CD4+ and CD8+ blood T cells was observed from baseline to week 6.

Patients with autoimmune disease history or receiving systemic immunosuppression were excluded from the trial. Peripheral blood for TCR sequencing was collected from all dose cohorts at baseline, on cycle 4 day 1, and on cycle 7 day 1. The samples were taken from a phase I, first-in-human, multicenter, open-label dose-escalation trial of ivuxolimab. Adults with locally advanced or metastatic melanoma, renal cell carcinoma, hepatocellular carcinoma or head and neck squamous cell carcinoma were enrolled in the trial. Before TCR sequencing, CD4+ T cells and CD8+ T cells were sorted from peripheral blood as separate populations. Remarks on this clone: What antigen it recognizes has not been identified. Per-nucleotide qualities are absent, and no much larger clonotype sits a single base away.

This sample comprised CD4+ or CD8+ T cells sorted from blood, obtained in a trial of the OX40 agonist ivuxolimab. The TCR sequence derives from an adult with an advanced solid tumor such as melanoma, head and neck, liver or kidney cancer.

The CDR3 protein sequence reads: CASSLAFGGEQYF. The bases read TGCGCCAGCAGCTTGGCTTTCGGCGGGGAGCAGTACTTC. The V and J segments used are TRBV5-1 and TRBJ2-7; 5 matching bases give a weak D call of TRBD2. The junction shows trimming of 0 bases on V and 7 bases on J, plus 11 bases between the germline ends. Counted from cysteine to phenylalanine, this CDR3 has 13 amino acids. The DNA shown is the 39-base CDR3, in frame from base 1. The germline V gene gives CDR1 as SGHRS and CDR2 as YFSETQ.